This T cell receptor (beta chain) stems from a study of OX40 agonist ivuxolimab in advanced cancers. Regarding the complete study: The costimulatory receptor OX40 (CD134) was targeted by ivuxolimab, a fully human IgG2 agonistic monoclonal antibody. Intravenous ivuxolimab was administered to patients every 2 weeks at six dose levels: 0.01, 0.1, 0.3, 1.5, 3 and 10 mg/kg. Of the roughly 51 patients in dose escalation, some 19 had hepatocellular carcinoma, some 15 had melanoma, 9 had renal cell carcinoma and 9 had head and neck cancer. The dose-escalation cohort was 82.7% male with a mean age of about 65 years, ranging from about 23 to 85. Patients were allowed to have had prior anti-PD-1, anti-PD-L1 or anti-CTLA-4 therapy, and 40% of the dose-escalation patients had previously received checkpoint inhibitors. Partial responses occurred in three dose-escalation patients: two with cutaneous melanoma and one with hepatocellular carcinoma. The purpose of peripheral TCRbeta sequencing was to test whether ivuxolimab changed TCR sequence diversity and led to clonal T-cell expansion. The paper describes the monotherapy dose-escalation part (N = 52 patients) of the phase I trial of ivuxolimab. General conclusions and limits of the study: In the 0.1-3.0 mg/kg groups, partial responders were among the patients with the lowest normalized peripheral clonal expansion, particularly in CD8+ T cells. Which antigens the clonally expanded peripheral T cells were specific for was not determined. At doses from 0.1 to 3.0 mg/kg, clonal expansion was seen in both CD4+ and CD8+ blood T cells between baseline and week 6. Low levels of normalized T-cell clonal expansion were also seen in some nonresponding patients. On average, CD8+ T cells showed more expanded clones than CD4+ T cells after ivuxolimab.

Here V drops 5 bases and J drops 3 bases, and the junction holds 11 bases not matched to any gene. CDR1 and CDR2 were assigned from the germline V gene as KGHSH and LQKENI. The CDR3 holds 16 amino acids from the cysteine to the phenylalanine. Left in the record is the CDR3 DNA by itself, 48 bases read in frame from the first base. Of note for this clone: Its antigen is unknown. One base away there is no much larger clone; base qualities are not given.

For sequencing of the TCRbeta CDR3 region, genomic DNA was extracted from the sorted cells. The immunoSEQ Assay was used for sequencing of TCRbeta CDR3 regions. This is the immuneACCESS table as TCRdb keeps it, with only in-frame sequences that have V and J called. A part of the clones is gone; compared with another copy, unresolved V genes explain less than half, and the rest is unexplained. A total of around 44,000 clones appear in this sample, around 87% of them only once. Of the sample, around 35% is held by the ten largest clones. Patients with a history of autoimmune disease or receiving systemic immunosuppression were excluded from the trial. Peripheral blood for TCR sequencing was collected from all dose cohorts at baseline, on cycle 4 day 1, and on cycle 7 day 1. Samples were obtained from an open-label, multicenter, first-in-human phase I dose-escalation trial of ivuxolimab. Adults with locally advanced or metastatic head and neck squamous cell, hepatocellular, melanoma or renal cell carcinoma were enrolled in the trial. Before TCR sequencing, CD4+ and CD8+ T cells were separately sorted from peripheral blood.

Sequences were derived from CD4+ or CD8+ T cells sorted from blood, sampled in a trial of the OX40 agonist ivuxolimab. The clonotype was recovered from an adult with an advanced solid tumor such as melanoma, head and neck, liver or kidney cancer. The rearrangement combines TRBV18 with TRBJ2-7; the central 9 bases match TRBD2. Here the CDR3 is given as CASSTYSGSKDYEQYF. The DNA sequence is given as TGTGCCAGCTCAACCTATAGCGGGAGTAAGGACTACGAGCAGTACTTC.